This TCR beta chain is drawn from a study of blood T cell repertoires in COVID-19. Study summary: T cells, B-cell-depleted T cells, or PBMCs supplied cDNA or gDNA.

The CDR3 loop spans 15 amino acids. Germline V gene data show CDR1 as SGHRS and CDR2 as YFSETQ. V lost 0 bases to trimming and J lost 0 bases; unmatched junction nucleotides: 3. Only in-frame clones appear in the TCRdb table, and some are missing; sequencing was by immunoSEQ multiplex PCR. This sample has 120,000 to 150,000 clones, with just over 85% found just once. This chain uses TRBV5-1 with TRBJ2-7, with TRBD1 matching 7 bases. Material for sequencing was peripheral blood. This receptor was obtained from an older woman with acute or convalescent COVID-19. The CDR3 nucleotides read TGCGCCAGCAGCTTGGAGGCAGGGGGCTCCTACGAGCAGTACTTC. Encoded protein: CASSLEAGGSYEQYF.